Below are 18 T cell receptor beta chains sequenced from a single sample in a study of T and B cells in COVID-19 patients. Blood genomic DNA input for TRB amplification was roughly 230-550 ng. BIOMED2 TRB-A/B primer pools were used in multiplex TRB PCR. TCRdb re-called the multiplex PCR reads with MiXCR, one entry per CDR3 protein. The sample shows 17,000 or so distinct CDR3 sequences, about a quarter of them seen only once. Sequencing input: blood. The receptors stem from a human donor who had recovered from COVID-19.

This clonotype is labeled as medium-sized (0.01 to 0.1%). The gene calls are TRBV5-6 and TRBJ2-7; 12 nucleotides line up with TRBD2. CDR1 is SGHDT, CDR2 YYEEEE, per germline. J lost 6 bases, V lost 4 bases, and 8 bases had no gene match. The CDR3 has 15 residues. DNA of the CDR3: TGTGCCAGCAGCATCCTAGCGGGAGGGCCGACCGAGCAGTACTTC. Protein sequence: CASSILAGGPTEQYF.

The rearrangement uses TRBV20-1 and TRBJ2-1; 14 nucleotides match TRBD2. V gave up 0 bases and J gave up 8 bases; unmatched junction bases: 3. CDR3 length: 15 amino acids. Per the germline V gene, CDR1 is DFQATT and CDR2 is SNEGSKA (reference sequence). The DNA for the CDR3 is TGCAGTGCTAGAGATGGACTAGCGGGGGGCTATGAGCAGTTCTTC. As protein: CSARDGLAGGYEQFF.

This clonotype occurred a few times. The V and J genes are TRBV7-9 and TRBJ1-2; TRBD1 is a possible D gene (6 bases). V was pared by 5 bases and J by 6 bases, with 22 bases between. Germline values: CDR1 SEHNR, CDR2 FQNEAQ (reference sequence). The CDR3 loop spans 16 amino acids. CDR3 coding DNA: TGTGCCAGCAGCGCCCAAAAGGGACAAGCGAATGATGGCTACACCTTC. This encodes CASSAQKGQANDGYTF.

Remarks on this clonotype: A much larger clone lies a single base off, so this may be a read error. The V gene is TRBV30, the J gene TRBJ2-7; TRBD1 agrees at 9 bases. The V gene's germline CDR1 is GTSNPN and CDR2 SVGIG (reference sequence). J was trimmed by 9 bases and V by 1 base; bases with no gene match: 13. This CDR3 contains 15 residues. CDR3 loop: CAWSEGDRDQDGQYF. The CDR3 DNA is TGTGCCTGGAGTGAGGGGGACAGGGACCAGGACGGGCAGTACTTC. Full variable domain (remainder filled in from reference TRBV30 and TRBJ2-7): SQTIHQWPATLVQPVGSPLSLECTVEGTSNPNLYWYRQAAGRGLQLLFYSVGIGQISSEVPQNLSASRPQDRQFILSSKKLLLSDSGFYLCAWSEGDRDQDGQYFGPGTRLTVT.

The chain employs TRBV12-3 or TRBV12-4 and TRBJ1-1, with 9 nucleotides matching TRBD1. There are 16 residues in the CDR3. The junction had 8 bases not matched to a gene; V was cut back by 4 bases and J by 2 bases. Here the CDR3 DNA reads TGTGCCAGCAGTTATATAACAGGGGGCGGCAACACTGAAGCTTTCTTT. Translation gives CASSYITGGGNTEAFF.

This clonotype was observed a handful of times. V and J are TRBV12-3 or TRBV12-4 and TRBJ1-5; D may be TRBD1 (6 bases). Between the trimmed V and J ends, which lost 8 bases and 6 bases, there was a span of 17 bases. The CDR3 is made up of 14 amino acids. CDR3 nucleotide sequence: TGTGCCAGCTGCGGGGGGCTCGTAGGTCAGCCCCAGCATTTT. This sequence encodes CASCGGLVGQPQHF.

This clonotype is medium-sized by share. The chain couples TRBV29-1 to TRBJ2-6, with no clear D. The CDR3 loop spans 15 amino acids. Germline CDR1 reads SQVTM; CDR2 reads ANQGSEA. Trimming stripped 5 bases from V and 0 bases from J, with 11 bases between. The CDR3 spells CSVPSKGSGANVLTF. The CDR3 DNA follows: TGCAGCGTTCCTTCGAAAGGCTCTGGGGCCAACGTCCTGACTTTC. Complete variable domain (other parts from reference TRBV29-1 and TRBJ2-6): SAVISQKPSRDICQRGTSLTIQCQVDSQVTMMFWYRQQPGQSLTLIATANQGSEATYESGFVIDKFPISRPNLTFSTLTVSNMSPEDSSIYLCSVPSKGSGANVLTFGAGSRLTVL.

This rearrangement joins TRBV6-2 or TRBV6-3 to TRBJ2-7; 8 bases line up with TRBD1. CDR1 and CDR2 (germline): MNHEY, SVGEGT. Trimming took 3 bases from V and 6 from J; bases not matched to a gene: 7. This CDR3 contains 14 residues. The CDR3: CASSYTPGGGEQYF. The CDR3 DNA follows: TGTGCCAGCAGTTATACGCCAGGGGGCGGCGAGCAGTACTTC.

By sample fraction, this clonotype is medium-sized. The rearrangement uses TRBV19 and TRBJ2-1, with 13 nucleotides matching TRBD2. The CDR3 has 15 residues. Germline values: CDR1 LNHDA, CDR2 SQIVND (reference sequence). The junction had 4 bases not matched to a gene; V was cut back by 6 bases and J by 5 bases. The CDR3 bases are TGTGCCAGTAGATTACTAGCGGGAGGGAACAATGAGCAGTTCTTC. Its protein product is CASRLLAGGNNEQFF. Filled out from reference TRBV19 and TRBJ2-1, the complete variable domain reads DGGITQSPKYLFRKEGQNVTLSCEQNLNHDAMYWYRQDPGQGLRLIYYSQIVNDFQKGDIAEGYSVSREKKESFPLTVTSAQKNPTAFYLCASRLLAGGNNEQFFGPGTRLTVL.

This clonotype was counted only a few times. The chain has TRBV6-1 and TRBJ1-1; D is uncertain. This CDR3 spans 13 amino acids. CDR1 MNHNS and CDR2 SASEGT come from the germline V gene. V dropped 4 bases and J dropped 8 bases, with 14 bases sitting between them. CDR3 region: CASSANAITEAFF. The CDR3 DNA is TGTGCCAGCAGTGCGAACGCAATAACCGAAGCTTTCTTT.

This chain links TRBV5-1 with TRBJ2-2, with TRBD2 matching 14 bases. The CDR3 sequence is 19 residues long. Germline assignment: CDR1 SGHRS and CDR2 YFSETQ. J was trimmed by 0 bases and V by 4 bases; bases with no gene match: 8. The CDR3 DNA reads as TGCGCCAGCAGCGTACGACTAGCGGGGGGGCTTGCGAACACCGGGGAGCTGTTTTTT. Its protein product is CASSVRLAGGLANTGELFF.

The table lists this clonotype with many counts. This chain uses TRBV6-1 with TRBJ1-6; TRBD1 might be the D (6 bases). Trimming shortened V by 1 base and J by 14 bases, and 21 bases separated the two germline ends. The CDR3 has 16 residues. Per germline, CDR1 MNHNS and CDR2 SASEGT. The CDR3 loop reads CASSEVRTAALPSLHF. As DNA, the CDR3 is TGTGCCAGCAGTGAAGTCCGGACAGCTGCTTTGCCGTCCCTCCACTTT.

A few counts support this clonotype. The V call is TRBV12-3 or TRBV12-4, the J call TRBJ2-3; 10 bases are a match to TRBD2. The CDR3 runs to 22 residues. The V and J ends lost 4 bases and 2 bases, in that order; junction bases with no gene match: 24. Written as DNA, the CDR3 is TGTGCCAGCAGTTCGCCCCCCTCTCTAGCGGGGGCCTTCTTTAAAGACACAGATACGCAGTATTTT. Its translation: CASSSPPSLAGAFFKDTDTQYF.

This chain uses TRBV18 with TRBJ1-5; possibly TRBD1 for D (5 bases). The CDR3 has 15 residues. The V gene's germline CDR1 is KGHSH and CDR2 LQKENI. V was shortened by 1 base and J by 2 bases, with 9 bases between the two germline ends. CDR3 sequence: CASSPLDSRNQPQHF. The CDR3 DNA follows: TGTGCCAGCTCACCACTAGACAGCCGCAATCAGCCCCAGCATTTT.

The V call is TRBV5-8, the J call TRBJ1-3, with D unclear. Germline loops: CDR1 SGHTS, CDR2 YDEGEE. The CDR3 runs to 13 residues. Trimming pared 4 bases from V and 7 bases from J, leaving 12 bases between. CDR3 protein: CASSVSSRNTIYF. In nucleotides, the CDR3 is TGTGCCAGCAGCGTCTCGTCTAGGAACACCATATATTTT.

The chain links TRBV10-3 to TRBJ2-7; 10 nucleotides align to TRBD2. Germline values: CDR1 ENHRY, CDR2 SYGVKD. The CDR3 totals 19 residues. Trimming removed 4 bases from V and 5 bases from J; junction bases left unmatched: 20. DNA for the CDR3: TGTGCCATCAGTGGGCCGGGGCTAGCGGGAGAACCCCCACTCAACGAGCAGTACTTC. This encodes CAISGPGLAGEPPLNEQYF.

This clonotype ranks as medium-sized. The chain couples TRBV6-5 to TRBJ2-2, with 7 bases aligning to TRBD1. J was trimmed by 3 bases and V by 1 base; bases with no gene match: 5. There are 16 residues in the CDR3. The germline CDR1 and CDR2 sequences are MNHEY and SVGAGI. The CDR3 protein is CASSYYADRDTGELFF. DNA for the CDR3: TGTGCCAGCAGTTACTATGCCGACAGGGACACCGGGGAGCTGTTTTTT.

CDR3 in amino acids: CSVTIGGRETQYF. The CDR3 DNA reads TGCAGTGTCACGATCGGGGGGCGAGAGACCCAGTACTTC. The rearrangement links TRBV20-1 to TRBJ2-5, with D maybe TRBD2 (7 bases). The CDR3 runs 13 residues. Germline CDR1 reads DFQATT; CDR2 reads SNEGSKA (reference sequence). V lost 7 bases and J lost 4, with 16 bases in between.